This T cell receptor (beta chain) was sequenced during a study of IL-17A CD8 T cells in psoriatic arthritis synovium. About the full investigation: The goal of the study was to characterize the phenotype, molecular profile and function of synovial IL-17A+CD8+ T cells in the pathogenesis of psoriatic arthritis. General conclusions and limits of the study: Only a few patients were covered by TCR sequencing, and this limited sample size was acknowledged by the authors. Although over 4% of the repertoire was occupied by some individual clones, most synovial CD8+ subsets remained polyclonal. Because no psoriatic arthritis synovial tissue samples were available, cells were taken from synovial fluid instead of synovial tissue. TCRbeta sequencing showed synovial Tc17 cells were polyclonal in psoriatic arthritis (median clonality around 0.08). In a couple of patients, many Tc17 clones were found to be shared with the synovial Tc1 population, resulting in Morisita overlap indices above 0.9.

DNA was extracted (Qiagen), and TCRbeta V-D-J rearrangements were subjected to bias-controlled amplification followed by high-throughput sequencing (immunoSEQ; Adaptive Biotech). As for the original processing: The immunoSEQ Analyzer platform was used to analyze productive sequences at the sequence level. Clonality was computed as 1 minus Pielou's evenness, ranging from 0 (highly polyclonal) to 1 (monoclonal). The Morisita index, ranging from 0 (no similarity) to 1 (complete similarity), was used to quantify repertoire overlap between subsets. TCRdb mirrors the immuneACCESS table, restricted to in-frame sequences. Some clones are absent from its copies; in checked studies, under half trace to an unresolved V gene, and the reason for the others is unknown. Clonal size and the V and J genes are those of that table, whereas D and trimming came from the DNA. Across this sample there are about 1,900 clones, with 70% seen only once. The ten most abundant clones make up roughly 12% of the sample.

The germline V gene encodes CDR1 SGHTA and CDR2 FQGTGA. From cysteine to phenylalanine, the CDR3 is 14 amino acids long. The DNA shown is the 42-base CDR3, in frame from base 1. V lost 1 base and J lost 5 bases; the stretch between them is 9 bases long. Details on this clone: The clone's antigen remains unknown. No base quality information exists; no much larger clone differs at one position.

CD3+ T cells, isolated magnetically, got roughly 1.5 hours of stimulation with PMA and ionomycin and were then labeled using IL-17A and IFNgamma cytokine secretion assays. Synovial fluid effusions were drawn by aspiration from the actively inflamed joints of psoriatic arthritis patients. Memory CD8+ T cells in synovial fluid were sorted patient by patient into Tc17 (IL-17A+) cells, bulk memory cells and Tc1 (IL-17A-IFNgamma+) cells in order to compare their TCR repertoires. Psoriatic arthritis patients met the Classification of Psoriatic Arthritis Study Group (CASPAR) criteria. Cells secreting cytokines were also stained with a viability dye and with anti-CD3, CD8, CD14 and CD4 antibodies, then sorted on a BD FACSAria. A few patients with psoriatic arthritis provided sorted synovial fluid CD8+ T cell subsets that underwent TCRbeta sequencing. Before use, synovial fluid mononuclear cells were separated with Lymphoprep and cryopreserved in liquid nitrogen. Roughly 50% fetal calf serum and roughly 10% dimethyl sulfoxide were contained in the cryopreservation medium.

This clonotype originated in a human donor with psoriatic arthritis. Sequenced: IL-17A+ (IFN-gamma+/-) memory CD8+ T cells from synovial fluid. Per the publication, the cell subset or site label means: IL-17A+IFNgamma+/- memory CD8+ (Tc17) cells. The chain joins TRBV7-3 to TRBJ2-1; a weak D assignment points to TRBD2 (5 bases agree). The DNA reads TGTGCCAGCAGCTTAATGGGAGAGGACAATGAGCAGTTCTTC. It is translated as CASSLMGEDNEQFF. The CDR3, completed at both ends by the reference TRBV7-3 and TRBJ2-1 genes, gives the full variable domain GAGVSQTPSNKVTEKGKYVELRCDPISGHTALYWYRQSLGQGPEFLIYFQGTGAADDSGLPNDRFFAVRPEGSVSTLKIQRTERGDSAVYLCASSLMGEDNEQFFGPGTRLTVL.